This TCR beta chain came from a study of CD8 T cells in ankylosing spondylitis. Germline-derived CDR1 and CDR2 are ENHRY and SYGVKD. The CDR3 is 13 amino acids. V was pared by 9 bases and J by 7 bases, with 16 bases between. General study results and limits: Some of the motif variants had earlier been found in reactive arthritis patients' fluid and blood.

Researchers built TCR beta libraries using quantitative 5'-RACE with molecular barcodes. TCRdb independently ran MiXCR on the 5' RACE reads; one entry per CDR3 protein. In the table there are about 360,000 distinct CDR3 sequences, roughly 14% of which are singletons. Details on this clonotype: What it binds is not known.

The source material was blood, either unsorted or a sorted T cell fraction (not recorded which). The chain uses TRBV10-3 and TRBJ2-1, with a weak D call TRBD2 (6 bases). The sequence came from a male donor with ankylosing spondylitis or in good health (not recorded which). This CDR3 is CAIAGVLWNEQFF. The CDR3 nucleotides read TGTGCCATAGCGGGTGTCCTATGGAATGAGCAGTTCTTC.